This TCR beta chain was retrieved from a study of early T cells in non-severe SARS-CoV-2 infection (dated by TCRdb to the early 2020s). Study-level background: Bulk RNA from unsorted whole blood was used for TCR sequencing, so alpha and beta chains could not be paired. What the work shows at the level of the full study, not this receptor alone: VDJdb matching was skewed toward anti-spike CD8 responses and likely underestimated virus-specific expansions, missing private and CD4 specificities.

The library was obtained by 5' RACE. The sequencer was a NextSeq 500. To correct for sequencing error and PCR bias, the TCR library protocol tagged individual cDNA molecules with unique molecular identifiers. Both TCR alpha and beta chains were sequenced, and tight co-correlation was observed between alpha and beta sequence abundances in each sample. The source study handled its data this way. Decombinator V4 was used to perform V gene, J gene and CDR3 annotation of TCR sequences. Expanded TCRs were defined as changing significantly between any two time points under a Poisson model with p below 0.0001. TCR abundances were normalised to the total number of TCRs sequenced per sample and expressed as counts per million. TRAV1-2 paired with TRAJ12, TRAJ20 or TRAJ33 defined MAIT TCRs, while TRAV10 paired with TRAJ18 defined iNKT TCRs. VDJdb, accessed 1 November 2021, was searched for CMV, EBV and SARS-CoV-2 annotated TCRs, excluding TCRs annotated for multiple antigens. TCRdb handled the public reads itself, with Q25 trimming in fastp and clone calling in MiXCR, and kept productive beta chains. Records with the same CDR3 protein are collapsed into one entry carrying the most frequent genes and DNA. These V and J calls rely on TCRdb rather than the paper's analysis. The sample table holds tens of thousands of distinct CDR3 sequences, of which under 8.5% were seen once. The ten most abundant clones make up roughly 4.2% of the sample.

The germline V gene gives CDR1 as LGHNT and CDR2 as FRNRAP. CDR3 length: 12 amino acids, cysteine to phenylalanine. Only the CDR3 part of the read is kept: 36 bases, read in frame from the first base. In its sample, this clonotype was seen a few times. Its antigen is currently not known. Base-call qualities are not available, and no considerably larger clone is one nucleotide away. A case-control design nested within a healthcare worker cohort in London, UK, was used, with weekly nasopharyngeal swab PCR tests and blood sampling performed. Healthcare workers were enrolled in the week of the UK lockdown, from 23 to 31 March 2020, and were followed every week for up to roughly 15 weeks.

This receptor was identified in an adult who was a healthcare worker with PCR-confirmed SARS-CoV-2 infection or an uninfected control (not recorded which). This chain joins TRBV12-5 to TRBJ2-3; 5 matching bases give a weak D call of TRBD1. Sequences were obtained from whole blood. Here the CDR3 is given as CAKAGNTDTQYF. The DNA reads as follows: TGTGCCAAGGCAGGGAATACAGATACGCAGTATTTT.